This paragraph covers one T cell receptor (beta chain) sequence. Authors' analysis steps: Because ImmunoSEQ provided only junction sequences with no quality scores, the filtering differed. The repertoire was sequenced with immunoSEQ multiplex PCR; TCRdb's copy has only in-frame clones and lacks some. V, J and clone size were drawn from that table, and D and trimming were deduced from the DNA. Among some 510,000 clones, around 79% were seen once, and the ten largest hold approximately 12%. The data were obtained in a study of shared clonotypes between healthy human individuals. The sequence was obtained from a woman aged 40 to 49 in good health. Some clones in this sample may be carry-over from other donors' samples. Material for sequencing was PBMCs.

The CDR3 coding sequence is TGTGCCTGGAGTGTTCTAGCGGGCCCCTACAATGAGCAGTTCTTC. Its protein product is CAWSVLAGPYNEQFF. This chain connects TRBV30 to TRBJ2-1; 8 bases align to TRBD2. The V gene's germline CDR1 is GTSNPN and CDR2 SVGIG (reference sequence). The CDR3 runs 15 residues. The V gene end was trimmed by 0 bases and the J gene end by 2 bases; junction bases not matched to a gene: 3. Full variable domain (remainder filled in from reference TRBV30 and TRBJ2-1): SQTIHQWPATLVQPVGSPLSLECTVEGTSNPNLYWYRQAAGRGLQLLFYSVGIGQISSEVPQNLSASRPQDRQFILSSKKLLLSDSGFYLCAWSVLAGPYNEQFFGPGTRLTVL.